This passage covers 24 T cell receptor beta chains from one sample sequenced in a study of T cell responses to AZD1222 COVID-19 vaccine. Using immunoSEQ multiplex PCR, the repertoire was profiled, and TCRdb retains in-frame clones only, with some absent. Of roughly 180,000 clones listed, roughly nine tenths were seen once; the top ten hold about 3.5%. This material consisted of peripheral blood, taken 28 days after the second AZD1222 dose. Source of these receptors: an adult who received the AZD1222 COVID-19 vaccine.

The J gene is TRBJ2-1, the V gene TRBV5-1, with 14 bases that match TRBD2. Germline CDR1 reads SGHRS; CDR2 reads YFSETQ. CDR3 length: 17 residues. Trimming took 3 bases from V and 7 from J; bases not matched to a gene: 9. The CDR3 sequence: CASSSQTSGRAMNEQFF. The CDR3 DNA sequence: TGCGCCAGCAGCTCACAGACTAGCGGGAGGGCCATGAATGAGCAGTTCTTC.

The chain couples TRBV18 to TRBJ2-1; 7 positions match TRBD1. V trimming: 4 bases; J trimming: 0 bases; junction bases outside the gene matches: 6. The CDR3 spans 16 residues. Germline CDR1 is KGHSH and CDR2 is LQKENI. The CDR3 is CASSRDSIISYNEQFF. The CDR3 bases are TGTGCCAGCTCACGGGACAGTATTATCTCCTACAATGAGCAGTTCTTC.

This clone appeared a few times. V is TRBV4-1 and J is TRBJ2-1; unclear D gene. The CDR3 is 14 amino acids. Deletions cut 0 bases from V and 10 bases from J, with 13 bases between. The germline V gene has CDR1 MGHRA and CDR2 YSYEKL. CDR3 sequence (DNA): TGCGCCAGCAGCCAAGAATTGGCGGTAAGCGAGCAGTTCTTC. It codes for CASSQELAVSEQFF.

This chain uses TRBV27 with TRBJ2-1; a weak D match, TRBD2 (5 bases). The CDR3 runs 15 residues. Trimming removed 5 bases from V and 2 bases from J, with 13 bases in between. Germline CDR1 and CDR2: MNHEY and SMNVEV (reference sequence). The CDR3, as DNA: TGTGCCAGCAGTGAGGAGCTAGCTGCCTACAATGAGCAGTTCTTC. Its protein is CASSEELAAYNEQFF.

The V gene is TRBV11-3, the J gene TRBJ2-1; 16 nucleotides match TRBD2. The CDR3 spans 19 residues. Losses at the gene ends were 4 bases for V and 9 bases for J; bases not matched to a gene: 15. In germline, CDR1 is SGHNT, CDR2 YENEEA. The CDR3 here is CASSSGQGLAGGGIGEQFF. In DNA, the CDR3 is TGTGCCAGCAGCTCGGGACAGGGACTAGCGGGAGGGGGGATCGGTGAGCAGTTCTTC. Full variable domain (missing parts from reference TRBV11-3 and TRBJ2-1): EAGVVQSPRYKIIEKKQPVAFWCNPISGHNTLYWYLQNLGQGPELLIRYENEEAVDDSQLPKDRFSAERLKGVDSTLKIQPAELGDSAVYLCASSSGQGLAGGGIGEQFFGPGTRLTVL.

This clone was counted at least ten times. The chain carries TRBV6-2 or TRBV6-3 and TRBJ1-1, with 8 nucleotides matching TRBD1. V was pared by 5 bases and J by 5 bases, with 7 bases of the junction left unmatched. Germline loops: CDR1 MNHEY, CDR2 SVGEGT. This CDR3 is 14 amino acids long. The DNA for the CDR3 is TGTGCCAGCAGTGGAAGACAGGGGCGGACTGAAGCTTTCTTT. It codes for CASSGRQGRTEAFF.

The chain combines TRBV24-1 with TRBJ2-3; no definite D call. V was trimmed by 6 bases and J by 1 base, leaving 10 bases between them. This CDR3 contains 14 residues. Germline lookup yields CDR1 KGHDR and CDR2 SFDVKD. The CDR3 region has the DNA TGTGCCACCAGTAACCCGACGGGCACAGATACGCAGTATTTT. Translating it yields CATSNPTGTDTQYF.

The CDR3 reads CASSPLTGLWETQYF. DNA for the CDR3: TGTGCCAGCAGTCCCCTGACAGGGCTCTGGGAGACCCAGTACTTC. This chain joins TRBV28 and TRBJ2-5, with 7 nucleotides matching TRBD1. V shed 5 bases, J shed 5 bases, and the junction held 11 bases outside the gene matches. This CDR3 is built from 15 residues. Germline CDR1 is MDHEN and CDR2 is SYDVKM.

The chain combines TRBV5-1 with TRBJ1-2, with TRBD1 matching over 7 bases. The germline V gene encodes CDR1 SGHRS and CDR2 YFSETQ. V lost 4 bases, J lost 7 bases, and 10 bases stayed unmatched. CDR3 length: 14 residues. The CDR3 coding sequence is TGCGCCAGCAGCGCAGGACAGGCCTTCTTTGGCTACACCTTC. Protein: CASSAGQAFFGYTF.

The J gene is TRBJ2-2, the V gene TRBV27; the match to TRBD1 covers 9 bases. V lost 5 bases to trimming and J lost 4 bases; unmatched junction nucleotides: 8. The CDR3 consists of 16 residues. The germline V gene has CDR1 MNHEY and CDR2 SMNVEV (reference sequence). The CDR3 sequence: CASSKQGAQGTGELFF. CDR3 nucleotides: TGTGCCAGCAGTAAACAGGGGGCGCAGGGCACCGGGGAGCTGTTTTTT.

The chain recombines TRBV2 with TRBJ1-2; no definite D call. V was cut by 1 base and J by 7 bases, with 7 bases left in between. The length of the CDR3 is 12 residues. Germline V gene data show CDR1 as SNHLY and CDR2 as FYNNEI. CDR3 protein: CASSEDRGGYTF. Here the CDR3 DNA reads TGTGCCAGCAGTGAAGACCGGGGTGGCTACACCTTC.

The rearrangement links TRBV15 to TRBJ2-7; 8 bases align to TRBD1. Germline V gives CDR1 LNHNV, CDR2 YYDKDF (reference sequence). The CDR3 totals 18 residues. The J segment lost 1 base and the V segment lost 2 bases, leaving 13 bases of the junction unmatched. The CDR3 here is CATSRLDFRDRFSYEQYF. CDR3 DNA sequence: TGTGCCACCAGCAGACTCGACTTCAGGGACAGGTTTTCCTACGAGCAGTACTTC. The whole variable domain, remainder taken from reference TRBV15 and TRBJ2-7, is DAMVIQNPRYQVTQFGKPVTLSCSQTLNHNVMYWYQQKSSQAPKLLFHYYDKDFNNEADTPDNFQSRRPNTSFCFLDIRSPGLGDTAMYLCATSRLDFRDRFSYEQYFGPGTRLTVT.

The chain joins TRBV20-1 to TRBJ2-7; D unclear. V dropped 3 bases and J dropped 0 bases, with 12 bases sitting between them. CDR1 DFQATT and CDR2 SNEGSKA come from the germline V gene (reference sequence). The CDR3 length is 14 residues. This chain's CDR3 is CSASTAGSSYEQYF. In DNA form, the CDR3 reads TGCAGTGCTAGTACGGCTGGCAGCTCCTACGAGCAGTACTTC.

This clone was observed once. The CDR3 nucleotides are TGCGCCAGCAGCTTGGGACAGAGTCACACTGAAGCTTTCTTT. Translation: CASSLGQSHTEAFF. The gene calls are TRBV5-1 and TRBJ1-1; perhaps TRBD1 as D (5 bases). Germline CDR1 reads SGHRS; CDR2 reads YFSETQ. Between the trimmed V and J ends, which lost 0 bases and 3 bases, there was a span of 9 bases. The CDR3 runs to 14 residues.

This chain uses TRBV28 with TRBJ2-3; D not certain. From germline, CDR1 is MDHEN and CDR2 SYDVKM. The CDR3 totals 12 residues. Trimming left V 1 base short and J 4 bases short, with 3 bases between. The CDR3 nucleotides read TGTGCCAGCAGTTTATCAGCAGATACGCAGTATTTT. It encodes CASSLSADTQYF.

This rearrangement joins TRBV21-1 to TRBJ1-6. TRBV21-1 is a documented pseudogene. This CDR3 spans 14 amino acids. The CDR3 loop reads CASDKGRPNSPLHF. CDR3 bases: TGTGCCAGCGATAAGGGACGGCCGAATTCACCCCTCCACTTT.

This sequence joins TRBV19 and TRBJ2-2, with D possibly being TRBD1 or TRBD2 (7 bases each). Per the germline V gene, CDR1 is LNHDA and CDR2 is SQIVND (reference sequence). This CDR3 spans 18 amino acids. V lost 1 base, J lost 6 bases, and 21 bases lay in between. The CDR3 DNA reads TGTGCCAGTAGTATAGTCAGGGGGTTTAAGCGGGATCCCGGGGAGCTGTTTTTT. This translates into CASSIVRGFKRDPGELFF. The full variable domain, its missing parts supplied by reference TRBV19 and TRBJ2-2, is DGGITQSPKYLFRKEGQNVTLSCEQNLNHDAMYWYRQDPGQGLRLIYYSQIVNDFQKGDIAEGYSVSREKKESFPLTVTSAQKNPTAFYLCASSIVRGFKRDPGELFFGEGSRLTVL.

The rearrangement joins TRBV27 to TRBJ2-7; D may match TRBD1 or TRBD2 (5 bases each). Looked up from germline, CDR1 is MNHEY and CDR2 is SMNVEV (reference sequence). The CDR3 consists of 15 residues. The V end was cut by 5 bases, the J end by 2 bases, with 16 bases between. CDR3 bases: TGTGCCAGCAGTCCAAGCGTTGAGGGACCCTACGAGCAGTACTTC. This translates into CASSPSVEGPYEQYF.

The CDR3 loop is CASSFPGAGSVGYTF. The CDR3 coding sequence is TGCGCCAGCAGCTTCCCGGGGGCGGGATCCGTTGGCTACACCTTC. The chain uses TRBV5-1 and TRBJ1-2, with TRBD1 as a possible D gene (6 bases). The CDR3 extends over 15 amino acids. Between the trimmed V and J ends, which lost 2 bases and 7 bases, there was a span of 18 bases. From germline, CDR1 is SGHRS and CDR2 YFSETQ.

This clone appeared a single time. The chain recombines TRBV10-3 with TRBJ2-3; D ambiguous. The CDR3 loop spans 13 amino acids. V was clipped by 0 bases and J by 6 bases, with 7 bases between them. CDR1 is ENHRY and CDR2 is SYGVKD in the germline V gene. CDR3: CAISESSEDTQYF. In DNA form, the CDR3 reads TGTGCCATCAGTGAGTCGTCGGAGGATACGCAGTATTTT.

This clone came up once. The V gene is TRBV18, the J gene TRBJ1-1; tentative D call: TRBD1 (6 bases). The CDR3 sequence is 14 residues long. V gave up 7 bases and J gave up 0 bases, with 12 bases separating them. Germline CDR1 and CDR2: KGHSH and LQKENI. The CDR3 DNA sequence: TGTGCCAGCTTATTAGACAGGATGAACACTGAAGCTTTCTTT. Residues: CASLLDRMNTEAFF.

The J gene is TRBJ1-5, the V gene TRBV28; 12 bases are shared with TRBD1. Germline CDR1 and CDR2: MDHEN and SYDVKM. Trimming took 8 bases from V and 5 from J; bases not matched to a gene: 7. This CDR3 region has 15 residues. As DNA, the CDR3 is TGTGCCAGCGGGGGGGACAGGGGGCTCTATCAGCCCCAGCATTTT. Its protein product is CASGGDRGLYQPQHF.

The rearrangement uses TRBV11-3 and TRBJ2-1; D not resolved. This CDR3 contains 15 residues. Between the trimmed V and J ends, which lost 6 bases and 6 bases, there was a span of 18 bases. CDR1 and CDR2 (germline): SGHNT, YENEEA. CDR3 in amino acids: CASSKSPPGPNEQFF. The CDR3 DNA sequence: TGTGCCAGCAGTAAGTCTCCACCCGGCCCCAATGAGCAGTTCTTC. The complete variable domain, with remaining parts taken from reference TRBV11-3 and TRBJ2-1, reads EAGVVQSPRYKIIEKKQPVAFWCNPISGHNTLYWYLQNLGQGPELLIRYENEEAVDDSQLPKDRFSAERLKGVDSTLKIQPAELGDSAVYLCASSKSPPGPNEQFFGPGTRLTVL.

The CDR3 coding sequence is TGTGCCAGCAGTTCTGTAGACAGGGGTTATGGCTACACCTTC. Its protein product is CASSSVDRGYGYTF. This chain links TRBV28 with TRBJ1-2; 8 bases are shared with TRBD1. The germline V gene has CDR1 MDHEN and CDR2 SYDVKM. The ends lost 4 bases at V and 5 bases at J; junction bases unmatched: 6. CDR3 length: 14 amino acids.